Listed below are T cell receptor beta chains from one sample, sequenced in a study of human T cells and chemical hapten exposure. TCRdb redid the calling of the RACE reads with MiXCR, one entry per CDR3 protein. The sample shows more than 300,000 distinct CDR3 sequences, approximately 5.1% of them seen only once. This specimen was whole blood, taken in connection with sensitization to the hapten diphenylcyclopropenone (DPC). These TCRs come from a woman between 50 and 59 years old with alopecia areata. Some clones in this sample may be carry-over from other donors' samples. Each CDR3 is given with its conserved first and last residue. Fields, in order: clone size, D gene, J gene, V gene, CDR3 DNA, CDR3 protein. D genes are given only for firm matches. Not every row has a clone size; where given, it reads once, few, many or a size class.

size: many; D: TRBD1; J: TRBJ2-3; V: TRBV20-1; DNA: TGCAGTGCTAGAGATTGGGGACAGACCACAGATACGCAGTATTTT; CDR3: CSARDWGQTTDTQYF
size: .; D: .; J: TRBJ1-1; V: TRBV2; DNA: TGTGCCAGCAGTGAAGCGCTAGGGTACACTGAAGCTTTCTTT; CDR3: CASSEALGYTEAFF
size: many; D: TRBD1; J: TRBJ1-6; V: TRBV20-1; DNA: TGCAGTGCTAGAACGTCGACAGGGATGAATTCACCCCTCCACTTT; CDR3: CSARTSTGMNSPLHF
size: few; D: TRBD2; J: TRBJ2-1; V: TRBV12-3/TRBV12-4; DNA: TGTGCCAGCAGTTCCGCTAGCGGGATTAGCTCCTACAATGAGCAGTTCTTC; CDR3: CASSSASGISSYNEQFF
size: few; D: .; J: TRBJ2-7; V: TRBV6-2/TRBV6-3; DNA: TGTGCCAGCAGTTTTGCGGGGTTGTCCTACGAGCAGTACTTC; CDR3: CASSFAGLSYEQYF
size: many; D: .; J: TRBJ2-7; V: TRBV7-6; DNA: TGTGCCAGCAGCTTAGAAGGGACACGGTCCTACGAGCAGTACTTC; CDR3: CASSLEGTRSYEQYF
size: few; D: .; J: TRBJ2-1; V: TRBV3-1; DNA: TGTGCCAGCAGCCAAGCAGCCGGGTCGTACAATGAGCAGTTCTTC; CDR3: CASSQAAGSYNEQFF
size: .; D: .; J: TRBJ1-5; V: TRBV6-1; DNA: TGTGCCAGCATTGAAGGGGTGATTTCAGTCCAGCCCCAGCATTTT; CDR3: CASIEGVISVQPQHF
size: many; D: .; J: TRBJ2-4; V: TRBV12-3/TRBV12-4; DNA: TGTGCCAGCAGTCTAGCGTCCGCTCGGGGAAACATTCAGTACTTC; CDR3: CASSLASARGNIQYF
size: many; D: .; J: TRBJ2-5; V: TRBV9; DNA: TGTGCCAGCAGCTGGGCCAGCCAAGAGACCCAGTACTTC; CDR3: CASSWASQETQYF
size: many; D: .; J: TRBJ2-3; V: TRBV12-3/TRBV12-4; DNA: TGTGCCAGCAGTTGGGCGGGGAGCACAGATACGCAGTATTTT; CDR3: CASSWAGSTDTQYF
size: many; D: TRBD2; J: TRBJ2-1; V: TRBV7-9; DNA: TGTGCCAGCAGCTTAGCTAGCGGGACGGTCAATGAGCAGTTCTTC; CDR3: CASSLASGTVNEQFF
size: many; D: TRBD1; J: TRBJ2-7; V: TRBV7-2; DNA: TGTGCCAGCAGCTTAGCGGGGGGACAGGTCCCCTACGAGCAGTACTTC; CDR3: CASSLAGGQVPYEQYF
size: few; D: .; J: TRBJ2-6; V: TRBV5-1; DNA: TGCGCCAGCAGCTTGCTGGGAATTGGGGCCAACGTCCTGACTTTC; CDR3: CASSLLGIGANVLTF
size: many; D: TRBD2; J: TRBJ2-7; V: TRBV6-2/TRBV6-3; DNA: TGTGCCAGCAGTTACGGACTAGCGGGGGGCGAGCAGTACTTC; CDR3: CASSYGLAGGEQYF
size: few; D: .; J: TRBJ2-1; V: TRBV12-3/TRBV12-4; DNA: TGTGCCAGCAGTGCGGGCGCGGGGCCCTACAATGAGCAGTTCTTC; CDR3: CASSAGAGPYNEQFF
size: .; D: TRBD1; J: TRBJ1-2; V: TRBV27; DNA: TGTGCCAGCAGAACAGGGGGCCAAGGCTACACCTTC; CDR3: CASRTGGQGYTF
size: few; D: .; J: TRBJ2-2; V: TRBV27; DNA: TGTGCCAGCAGCTACGACAGGACGAACACCGGGGAGCTGTTTTTT; CDR3: CASSYDRTNTGELFF
size: many; D: .; J: TRBJ2-7; V: TRBV4-1; DNA: TGCGCCAGCAGCGCTCAGGGCCCGAATAACTACGAGCAGTACTTC; CDR3: CASSAQGPNNYEQYF
size: few; D: .; J: TRBJ1-1; V: TRBV29-1; DNA: TGCAGCGTTCGTAGGGGCCTCAACACTGAAGCTTTCTTT; CDR3: CSVRRGLNTEAFF
size: many; D: TRBD1; J: TRBJ2-3; V: TRBV15; DNA: TGTGCCACCAGCAGACAGGGGGCGAGGACAGATACGCAGTATTTT; CDR3: CATSRQGARTDTQYF
size: .; D: TRBD2; J: TRBJ2-1; V: TRBV10-3; DNA: TGTGCCATCAGGGAGCCCGGCGGGGGGGAATCCAATGAGCAGTTCTTC; CDR3: CAIREPGGGESNEQFF
size: .; D: TRBD1; J: TRBJ1-6; V: TRBV5-6; DNA: TGTGCCAGCAGCTTGGGCACAGGGGTAGCCTCACCCCTCCACTTT; CDR3: CASSLGTGVASPLHF
size: .; D: TRBD1; J: TRBJ1-4; V: TRBV7-9; DNA: TGTGCCAGCAGCTTATGGGTGACAGGGACTGAAAAACTGTTTTTT; CDR3: CASSLWVTGTEKLFF
size: few; D: .; J: TRBJ2-7; V: TRBV19; DNA: TGTGCCAGTAGTATGCAGGGGAACTCCTACTACGAGCAGTACTTC; CDR3: CASSMQGNSYYEQYF
size: few; D: .; J: TRBJ2-7; V: TRBV28; DNA: TGTGCCAGCAGTTTGGGGGCGGGATGGTACGAGCAGTACTTC; CDR3: CASSLGAGWYEQYF
size: .; D: .; J: TRBJ2-1; V: TRBV27; DNA: TGTGCCAGCAGTTCAGGAGGGGGCTACGATGAGCAGTTCTTC; CDR3: CASSSGGGYDEQFF
size: many; D: .; J: TRBJ2-5; V: TRBV7-2; DNA: TGTGCCAGCAGCTTGGGCAGGGCGTACCAAGAGACCCAGTACTTC; CDR3: CASSLGRAYQETQYF
size: many; D: TRBD2; J: TRBJ2-1; V: TRBV4-1; DNA: TGCGCCAGCAGCCAAGGACTAGCGGCCTACAATGAGCAGTTCTTC; CDR3: CASSQGLAAYNEQFF
size: many; D: TRBD1; J: TRBJ2-2; V: TRBV9; DNA: TGTGCCAGCGGAGGACAGGTCACCGGGGAGCTGTTTTTT; CDR3: CASGGQVTGELFF
size: few; D: TRBD2; J: TRBJ2-3; V: TRBV4-2; DNA: TGTGCCAGCAGCCATCCTAGCGGGGGCGTAAACACAGATACGCAGTATTTT; CDR3: CASSHPSGGVNTDTQYF
size: few; D: .; J: TRBJ2-3; V: TRBV7-3; DNA: TGTGCCAGCAGCTTAGGGCTAGTCGTTGGCACAGATACGCAGTATTTT; CDR3: CASSLGLVVGTDTQYF
size: many; D: .; J: TRBJ1-5; V: TRBV15; DNA: TGTGCCACCAGCTTCCGAAGGGCAGGCAATCAGCCCCAGCATTTT; CDR3: CATSFRRAGNQPQHF
size: .; D: .; J: TRBJ1-5; V: TRBV20-1; DNA: TGCAGTGCTAGACCCTTTCTTGGACAGCACATGGGCAATCAGCCCCAGCATTTT; CDR3: CSARPFLGQHMGNQPQHF
size: few; D: TRBD2; J: TRBJ2-3; V: TRBV28; DNA: TGTGCCAGCAGTGGGCCGGGGACTAGTCCAGATACGCAGTATTTT; CDR3: CASSGPGTSPDTQYF
size: many; D: .; J: TRBJ2-6; V: TRBV6-5; DNA: TGTGCCAGCAGTTTCCCGACAAACTCTGGGGCCAACGTCCTGACTTTC; CDR3: CASSFPTNSGANVLTF
size: .; D: .; J: TRBJ2-1; V: TRBV10-3; DNA: TGTGCCATCAGTGACCCGACAGGAACTCGGGACAATGAGCAGTTCTTC; CDR3: CAISDPTGTRDNEQFF
size: .; D: TRBD2; J: TRBJ2-1; V: TRBV12-3/TRBV12-4; DNA: TGTGCCAGCTTTAGCGGGGGCAATGAGCAGTTCTTC; CDR3: CASFSGGNEQFF
size: many; D: .; J: TRBJ2-4; V: TRBV5-5; DNA: TGTGCCAGCAGCTCGATACTAGCCCGTAAAAACATTCAGTACTTC; CDR3: CASSSILARKNIQYF
size: .; D: TRBD2; J: TRBJ2-5; V: TRBV6-6; DNA: TGTGCCAGCAGTGCCGGGACTAGCGGGGCCTCTCACCAAGAGACCCAGTACTTC; CDR3: CASSAGTSGASHQETQYF
size: many; D: .; J: TRBJ2-1; V: TRBV13; DNA: TGTGCCAGCAGCCCCGAAGGGGGCTCCTACAATGAGCAGTTCTTC; CDR3: CASSPEGGSYNEQFF